These 12 T cell receptor beta chains were sequenced from one sample in a study of a mutant IDH1 vaccine in newly diagnosed glioma. Assay used: immunoSEQ multiplex PCR; TCRdb lists only in-frame clones, some missing. The table shows 26,000 or so clones, with around four fifths occurring only once. Their specific antigens are unknown. Time point described: week 35, safety follow-up. In the vaccine, a single dose held 300 ug of the mutant IDH1 20-mer peptide, along with topical imiquimod. The sequencing used PBMCs, collected from a glioma patient whose treatment included an IDH1 peptide vaccine. Receptors originate from a man between 25 and 39 years old with glioma.

This clone was counted a few times. This chain links TRBV4-1 with TRBJ2-3; D call uncertain. The CDR3 has 13 amino acids. With 0 bases removed from V and 3 bases from J, the gap between germline ends came to 4 bases. Germline V gene lookup returns CDR1 MGHRA and CDR2 YSYEKL. The CDR3 nucleotides are TGCGCCAGCAGCCAAGATCAGACAGATACGCAGTATTTT. It codes for CASSQDQTDTQYF.

V gene TRBV6-6 combines with J gene TRBJ1-5; possible D gene TRBD1, 6 bases. Trimming shortened V by 2 bases and J by 4 bases, and 12 bases separated the two germline ends. The CDR3 contains 15 residues. The V gene's germline CDR1 is MNHNY and CDR2 SVGAGI (reference sequence). In DNA, the CDR3 is TGTGCCAGCAGTTACGGCGGGACACAAAATCAGCCCCAGCATTTT. Its protein is CASSYGGTQNQPQHF.

The sample holds a few counts of this clone. The chain joins TRBV4-1 to TRBJ2-2, with 9 bases that match TRBD1. Germline loops: CDR1 MGHRA, CDR2 YSYEKL. The J segment lost 5 bases and the V segment lost 2 bases, leaving 3 bases of the junction unmatched. The CDR3 contains 15 residues. The DNA of the CDR3 is TGCGCCAGCAGCCAACGACAGGGGGGGACCGGGGAGCTGTTTTTT. It is translated as CASSQRQGGTGELFF.

The V and J genes are TRBV6-1 and TRBJ2-3; D remains ambiguous. Deletions cut 4 bases from V and 0 bases from J, with 5 bases between. Per germline, CDR1 MNHNS and CDR2 SASEGT. This CDR3 is 13 amino acids long. The CDR3 DNA reads TGTGCCAGCAGTGTGGCAAGCACAGATACGCAGTATTTT. This sequence encodes CASSVASTDTQYF.

This chain uses TRBV7-9 with TRBJ1-1; TRBD1 matches 9 bases. Germline trimming cut 6 bases from V and 3 bases from J; bases unmatched to any gene: 5. CDR1 and CDR2 (germline): SEHNR, FQNEAQ (reference sequence). The length of the CDR3 is 14 residues. This CDR3 reads CASSLRDRDTEAFF. CDR3 DNA: TGTGCCAGCAGTTTACGGGACAGGGACACTGAAGCTTTCTTT.

This rearrangement joins TRBV27 to TRBJ2-7; 10 nucleotides agree with TRBD1. There are 14 residues in the CDR3. The germline V gene encodes CDR1 MNHEY and CDR2 SMNVEV (reference sequence). J lost 3 bases, V lost 4 bases, and 3 bases had no gene match. The CDR3 protein is CASSSGTGDYEQYF. CDR3 DNA: TGTGCCAGCAGTTCCGGGACAGGGGACTACGAGCAGTACTTC.

CDR3 coding DNA: TGTGCCAGCAGTGAATCGTCTAGCTGGCCAGAGACCCAGTACTTC. It translates to CASSESSSWPETQYF. J is TRBJ2-5 and V is TRBV2, with D perhaps matching TRBD2 (5 bases). Trimming stripped 2 bases from V and 4 bases from J, with 14 bases between. Germline V gene data show CDR1 as SNHLY and CDR2 as FYNNEI. There are 15 residues in the CDR3.

The chain recombines TRBV29-1 with TRBJ2-7, with TRBD1 matching over 9 bases. J was trimmed by 6 bases and V by 6 bases; bases with no gene match: 9. In germline, CDR1 is SQVTM, CDR2 ANQGSEA. This CDR3 region has 13 residues. For the CDR3, the DNA is TGCAGCGTCCCGGGACAGGGAGTAGTCGAGCAGTACTTC. Encoded protein: CSVPGQGVVEQYF.

The CDR3 coding sequence is TGCAGCGTTGATGGGGGACTAGCGGGGAACTACGAGCAGTACTTC. This translates into CSVDGGLAGNYEQYF. V and J are TRBV29-1 and TRBJ2-7; 13 bases map to TRBD2. With 3 bases clipped from V and 3 bases from J, the junction kept 5 bases outside the gene matches. Germline CDR1 SQVTM, CDR2 ANQGSEA. This CDR3 contains 15 residues.

This clone has only one observation. CDR3 sequence reads: CASSLAPDEKLFF. CDR3 in DNA: TGTGCCAGCAGCTTAGCGCCAGATGAAAAACTGTTTTTT. This chain uses TRBV7-6 with TRBJ1-4, with D unclear. This CDR3 has 13 amino acids. Trimming took 0 bases from V and 6 from J, leaving 5 bases between them. CDR1 SGHVS and CDR2 FNYEAQ come from the germline V gene. Variable domain in full (rest from reference TRBV7-6 and TRBJ1-4): GAGVSQSPRYKVTKRGQDVALRCDPISGHVSLYWYRQALGQGPEFLTYFNYEAQQDKSGLPNDRFSAERPEGSISTLTIQRTEQRDSAMYRCASSLAPDEKLFFGSGTQLSVL.

The gene calls are TRBV7-3 and TRBJ2-2, with D unresolved. The CDR3 totals 11 residues. Germline CDR1 and CDR2: SGHTA and FQGTGA. V lost 7 bases and J lost 9, with 9 bases in between. The CDR3 DNA sequence: TGTGCCAGCACCGACGACAGGGAGCTGTTTTTT. As protein: CASTDDRELFF.

CDR3 DNA sequence: TGTGCCACCTTGTGGGCGACGACCCAAGAGACCCAGTACTTC. It encodes CATLWATTQETQYF. The J gene is TRBJ2-5, the V gene TRBV28; no reliable D call. V was cut by 10 bases and J by 1 base, with 16 bases left in between. CDR1 and CDR2 from the germline V gene are MDHEN and SYDVKM. The CDR3 has 14 amino acids.